This TCR beta chain originates from a study of CD8 T cells in Susac syndrome. Germline V gene data show CDR1 as DFQATT and CDR2 as SNEGSKA (reference sequence). The CDR3 totals 13 residues. V was pared by 3 bases and J by 3 bases, with 1 base of the junction left unmatched. Study-level findings and limits: In its TCR sequencing and HLA analysis, the study acknowledged that the number of individuals was relatively small.

There are a few counts of this clonotype. Its target is unknown. A quantity of about 0.5 to 1 ug RNA underwent reverse transcription using random hexamers. Each CDR3 protein gets one entry after TCRdb re-called the immunoSEQ multiplex PCR reads with MiXCR. The sample holds about 130,000 distinct CDR3 sequences, about 93% seen once. V gene TRBV20-1 combines with J gene TRBJ1-1; 10 bases agree with TRBD1. The source of this sequence is a human donor with Susac syndrome. Source material: CD8+ T cells from PBMCs. CDR3 protein: CSARGTGDTEAFF. The CDR3 DNA sequence: TGCAGTGCTAGGGGGACAGGGGACACTGAAGCTTTCTTT.